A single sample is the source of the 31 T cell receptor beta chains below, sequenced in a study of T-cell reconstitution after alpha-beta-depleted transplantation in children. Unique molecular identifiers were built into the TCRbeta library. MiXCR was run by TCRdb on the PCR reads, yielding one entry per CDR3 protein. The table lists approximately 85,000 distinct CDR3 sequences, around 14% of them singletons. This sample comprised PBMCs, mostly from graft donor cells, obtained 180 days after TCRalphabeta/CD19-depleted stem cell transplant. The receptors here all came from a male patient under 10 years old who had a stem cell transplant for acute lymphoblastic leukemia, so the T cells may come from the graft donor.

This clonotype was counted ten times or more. The CDR3: CSASLTVGTEAFF. The CDR3 region has the DNA TGCAGTGCTAGCTTGACGGTGGGCACTGAAGCTTTCTTT. This chain links TRBV20-1 with TRBJ1-1; D is ambiguous. Germline V gene data show CDR1 as DFQATT and CDR2 as SNEGSKA (reference sequence). V was cut by 3 bases and J by 4 bases, with 12 bases left in between. This CDR3 has 13 residues.

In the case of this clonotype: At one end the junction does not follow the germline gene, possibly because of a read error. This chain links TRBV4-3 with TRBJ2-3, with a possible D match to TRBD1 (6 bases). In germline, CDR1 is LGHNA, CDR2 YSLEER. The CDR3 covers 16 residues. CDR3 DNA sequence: TGCGCCAGCTGCCAAGATCGCCGGGTTACAGGGATGATGCAGTATTTT. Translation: CASCQDRRVTGMMQYF.

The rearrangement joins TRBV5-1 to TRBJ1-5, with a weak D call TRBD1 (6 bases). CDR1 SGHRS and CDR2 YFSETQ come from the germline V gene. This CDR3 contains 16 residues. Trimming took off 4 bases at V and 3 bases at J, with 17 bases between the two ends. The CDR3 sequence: CASSPGGGTLNQPQHF. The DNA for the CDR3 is TGCGCCAGCAGCCCAGGAGGGGGTACCCTCAATCAGCCCCAGCATTTT. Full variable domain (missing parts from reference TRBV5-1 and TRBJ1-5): KAGVTQTPRYLIKTRGQQVTLSCSPISGHRSVSWYQQTPGQGLQFLFEYFSETQRNKGNFPGRFSGRQFSNSRSEMNVSTLELGDSALYLCASSPGGGTLNQPQHFGDGTRLSIL.

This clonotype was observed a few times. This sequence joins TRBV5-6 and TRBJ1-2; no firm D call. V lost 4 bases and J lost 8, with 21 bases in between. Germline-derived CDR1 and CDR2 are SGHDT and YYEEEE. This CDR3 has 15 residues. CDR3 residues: CASSPPLGRLGGYTF. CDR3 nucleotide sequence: TGTGCCAGCAGCCCCCCCTTGGGTCGACTGGGGGGCTACACCTTC.

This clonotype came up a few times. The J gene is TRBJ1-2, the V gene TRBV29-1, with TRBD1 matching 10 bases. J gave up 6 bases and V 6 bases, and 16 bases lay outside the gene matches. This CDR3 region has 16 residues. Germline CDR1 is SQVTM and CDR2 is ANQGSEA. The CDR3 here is CSVPYRGTGVVDGYTF. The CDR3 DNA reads TGCAGCGTACCATACCGCGGGACAGGGGTTGTAGATGGCTACACCTTC.

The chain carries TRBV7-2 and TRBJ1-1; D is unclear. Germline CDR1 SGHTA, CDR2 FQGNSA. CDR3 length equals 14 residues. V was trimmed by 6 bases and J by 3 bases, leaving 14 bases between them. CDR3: CASSPRGTDTEAFF. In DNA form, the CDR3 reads TGTGCCAGCAGTCCACGCGGAACGGACACTGAAGCTTTCTTT.

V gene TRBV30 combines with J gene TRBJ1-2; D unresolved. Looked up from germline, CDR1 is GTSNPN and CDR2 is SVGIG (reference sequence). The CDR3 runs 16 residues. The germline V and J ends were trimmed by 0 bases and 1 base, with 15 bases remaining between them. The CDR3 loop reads CAWSVGLSTLNYGYTF. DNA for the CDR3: TGTGCCTGGAGTGTAGGTCTTTCGACTCTTAACTATGGCTACACCTTC.

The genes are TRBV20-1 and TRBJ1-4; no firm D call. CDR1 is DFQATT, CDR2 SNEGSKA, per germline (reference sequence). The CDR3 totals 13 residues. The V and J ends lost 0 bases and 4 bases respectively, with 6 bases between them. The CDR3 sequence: CSARDGLNEKLFF. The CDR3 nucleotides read TGCAGTGCTAGAGACGGACTTAATGAAAAACTGTTTTTT.

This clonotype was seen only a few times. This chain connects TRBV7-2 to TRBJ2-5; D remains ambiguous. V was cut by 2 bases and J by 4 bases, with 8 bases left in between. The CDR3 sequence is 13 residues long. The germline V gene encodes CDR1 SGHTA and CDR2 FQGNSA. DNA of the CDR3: TGTGCCAGCAGCTTATCCCGCGGAGAGACCCAGTACTTC. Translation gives CASSLSRGETQYF.

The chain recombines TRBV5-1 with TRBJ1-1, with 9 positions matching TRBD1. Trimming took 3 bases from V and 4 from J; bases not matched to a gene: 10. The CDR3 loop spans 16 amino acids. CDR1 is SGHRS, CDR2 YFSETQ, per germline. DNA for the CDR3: TGCGCCAGCAGCTACCACAGGGGGCCGGGCCTCACTGAAGCTTTCTTT. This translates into CASSYHRGPGLTEAFF.

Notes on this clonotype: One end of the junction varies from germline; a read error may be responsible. CDR3 amino acids: CAISEFEGGTGANDLTF. CDR3 bases: TGTGCCATCAGTGAGTTCGAAGGGGGAACTGGGGCCAACGACCTGACTTTC. The rearrangement joins TRBV10-3 to TRBJ2-6, with D perhaps matching TRBD1 (6 bases). CDR1 is ENHRY, CDR2 SYGVKD, per germline. The CDR3 has 17 amino acids.

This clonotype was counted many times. The CDR3 sequence is CASSSDRTWEQYF. For the CDR3, the DNA is TGTGCCAGCAGCTCTGACAGGACCTGGGAGCAGTACTTC. The chain joins TRBV7-9 to TRBJ2-7; D is perhaps TRBD1 (6 bases). Between the trimmed V and J ends, which lost 4 bases and 7 bases, there was a span of 14 bases. In germline, CDR1 is SEHNR, CDR2 FQNEAQ (reference sequence). CDR3 length: 13 residues.

CDR3 nucleotides: TGCAGTGCTCGTACACCACTAGCGGGGAATTACAATGAGCAGTTCTTC. It specifies CSARTPLAGNYNEQFF. The gene calls are TRBV20-1 and TRBJ2-1, with 10 bases that match TRBD2. The CDR3 has 16 residues. Germline CDR1 reads DFQATT; CDR2 reads SNEGSKA (reference sequence). Trimming took 5 bases from V and 4 from J; bases not matched to a gene: 11.

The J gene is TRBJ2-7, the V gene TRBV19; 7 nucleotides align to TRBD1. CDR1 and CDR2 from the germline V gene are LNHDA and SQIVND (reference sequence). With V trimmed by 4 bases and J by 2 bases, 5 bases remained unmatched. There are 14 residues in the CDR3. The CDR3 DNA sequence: TGTGCCAGTAGTACCGGGACAGCGGCCTACGAGCAGTACTTC. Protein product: CASSTGTAAYEQYF.

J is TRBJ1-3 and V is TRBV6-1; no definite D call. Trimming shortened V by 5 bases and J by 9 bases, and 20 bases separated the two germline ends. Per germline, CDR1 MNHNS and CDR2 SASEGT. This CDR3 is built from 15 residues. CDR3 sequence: CASSPTPRGPFTIYF. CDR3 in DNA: TGTGCCAGCAGTCCAACCCCCCGGGGTCCTTTCACCATATATTTT.

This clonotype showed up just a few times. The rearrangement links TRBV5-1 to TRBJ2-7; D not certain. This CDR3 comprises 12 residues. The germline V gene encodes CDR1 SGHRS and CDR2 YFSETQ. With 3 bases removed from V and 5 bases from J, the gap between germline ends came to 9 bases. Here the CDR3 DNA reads TGCGCCAGCAGCTCCGGGCTCCACGAGCAGTACTTC. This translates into CASSSGLHEQYF.

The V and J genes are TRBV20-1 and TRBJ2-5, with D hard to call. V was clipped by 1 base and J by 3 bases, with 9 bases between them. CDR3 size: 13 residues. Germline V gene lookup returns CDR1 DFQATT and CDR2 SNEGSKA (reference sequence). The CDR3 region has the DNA TGCAGTGCTAGAGTGCAACGGAAAGAGACCCAGTACTTC. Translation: CSARVQRKETQYF.

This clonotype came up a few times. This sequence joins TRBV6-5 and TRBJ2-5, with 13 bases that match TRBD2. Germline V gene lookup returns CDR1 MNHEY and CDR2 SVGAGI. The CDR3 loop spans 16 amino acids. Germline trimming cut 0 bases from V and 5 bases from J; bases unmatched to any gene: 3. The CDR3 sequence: CASSYSGLAGVETQYF. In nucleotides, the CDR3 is TGTGCCAGCAGTTACTCCGGACTAGCGGGAGTGGAGACCCAGTACTTC.

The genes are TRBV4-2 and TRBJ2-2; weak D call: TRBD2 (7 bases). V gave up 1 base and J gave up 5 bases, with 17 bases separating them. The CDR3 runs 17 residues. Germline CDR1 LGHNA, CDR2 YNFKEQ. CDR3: CASSQVWGGLNTGELFF. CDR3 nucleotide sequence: TGTGCCAGCAGCCAAGTGTGGGGGGGCCTAAATACCGGGGAGCTGTTTTTT.

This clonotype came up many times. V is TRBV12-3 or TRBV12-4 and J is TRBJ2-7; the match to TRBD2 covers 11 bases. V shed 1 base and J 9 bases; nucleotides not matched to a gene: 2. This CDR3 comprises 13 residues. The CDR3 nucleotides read TGTGCCAGCAGTTTAGGACTAGCGGGGAGGCAGTACTTC. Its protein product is CASSLGLAGRQYF.

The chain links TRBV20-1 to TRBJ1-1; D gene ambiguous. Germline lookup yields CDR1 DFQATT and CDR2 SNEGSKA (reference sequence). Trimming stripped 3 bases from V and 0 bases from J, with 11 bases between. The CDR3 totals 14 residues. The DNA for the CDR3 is TGCAGTGCTAGCGGCAGCCTCATGAACACTGAAGCTTTCTTT. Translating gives CSASGSLMNTEAFF.

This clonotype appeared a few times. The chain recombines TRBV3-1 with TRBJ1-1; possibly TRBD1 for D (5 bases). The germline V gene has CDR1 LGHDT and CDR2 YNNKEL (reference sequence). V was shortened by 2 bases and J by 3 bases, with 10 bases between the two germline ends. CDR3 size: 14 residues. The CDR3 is CASSQRLRDTEAFF. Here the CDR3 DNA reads TGTGCCAGCAGCCAAAGGCTCAGGGACACTGAAGCTTTCTTT.

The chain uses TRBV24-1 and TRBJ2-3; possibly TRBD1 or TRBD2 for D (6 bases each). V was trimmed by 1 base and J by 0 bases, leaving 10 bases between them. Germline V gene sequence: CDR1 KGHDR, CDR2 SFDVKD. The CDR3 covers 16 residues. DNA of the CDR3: TGTGCCACCAGTGATTTAACAGGGACTAGCACAGATACGCAGTATTTT. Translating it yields CATSDLTGTSTDTQYF.

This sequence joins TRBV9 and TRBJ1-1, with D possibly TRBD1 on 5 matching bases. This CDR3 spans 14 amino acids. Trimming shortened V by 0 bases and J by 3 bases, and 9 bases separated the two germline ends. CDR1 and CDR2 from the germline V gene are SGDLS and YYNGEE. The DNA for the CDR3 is TGTGCCAGCAGCGTAGGAGGGGCTTACACTGAAGCTTTCTTT. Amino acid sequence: CASSVGGAYTEAFF.

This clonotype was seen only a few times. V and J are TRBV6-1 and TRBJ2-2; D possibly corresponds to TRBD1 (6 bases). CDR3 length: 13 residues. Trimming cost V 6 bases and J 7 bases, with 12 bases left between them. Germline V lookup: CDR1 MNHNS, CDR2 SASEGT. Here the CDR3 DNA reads TGTGCCAGCAGGACCGGGACACACGGGGAGCTGTTTTTT. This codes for CASRTGTHGELFF.

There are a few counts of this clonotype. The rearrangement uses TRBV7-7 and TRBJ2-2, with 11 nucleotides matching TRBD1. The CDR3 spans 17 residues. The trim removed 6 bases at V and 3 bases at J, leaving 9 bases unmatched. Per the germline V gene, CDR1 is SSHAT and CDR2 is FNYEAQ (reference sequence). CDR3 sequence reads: CASRHRTGGEDTGELFF. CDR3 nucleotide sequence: TGTGCCAGCAGACACCGGACAGGGGGCGAGGACACCGGGGAGCTGTTTTTT. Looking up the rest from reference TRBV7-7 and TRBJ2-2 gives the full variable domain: GAGVSQSPRYKVTKRGQDVTLRCDPISSHATLYWYQQALGQGPEFLTYFNYEAQPDKSGLPSDRFSAERPEGSISTLTIQRTEQRDSAMYRCASRHRTGGEDTGELFFGEGSRLTVL.

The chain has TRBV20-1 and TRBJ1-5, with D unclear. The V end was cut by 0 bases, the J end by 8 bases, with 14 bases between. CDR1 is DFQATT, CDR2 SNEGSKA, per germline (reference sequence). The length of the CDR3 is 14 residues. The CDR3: CSARERGSGKPQHF. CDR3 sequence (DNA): TGCAGTGCTAGAGAACGGGGTAGCGGTAAGCCCCAGCATTTT.

CDR3 protein: CASSWGDRGSANNYEQYF. The CDR3 DNA reads TGTGCCAGCAGCTGGGGGGACAGGGGCTCGGCTAACAACTACGAGCAGTACTTC. V and J are TRBV5-5 and TRBJ2-7; 10 bases line up with TRBD1. V gave up 3 bases and J gave up 3 bases; unmatched junction bases: 15. Germline-derived CDR1 and CDR2 are SGHKS and YYEKEE (reference sequence). The CDR3 is made up of 18 amino acids.

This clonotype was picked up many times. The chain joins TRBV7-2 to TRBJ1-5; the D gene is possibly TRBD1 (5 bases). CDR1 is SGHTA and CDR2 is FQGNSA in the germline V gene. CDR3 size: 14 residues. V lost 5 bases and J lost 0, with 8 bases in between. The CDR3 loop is CASSRQFSNQPQHF. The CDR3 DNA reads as TGTGCCAGCAGCCGACAGTTTAGCAATCAGCCCCAGCATTTT. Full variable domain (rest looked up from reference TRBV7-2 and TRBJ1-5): GAGVSQSPSNKVTEKGKDVELRCDPISGHTALYWYRQSLGQGLEFLIYFQGNSAPDKSGLPSDRFSAERTGGSVSTLTIQRTQQEDSAVYLCASSRQFSNQPQHFGDGTRLSIL.

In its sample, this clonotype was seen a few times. CDR3 in DNA: TGCGCCAGCAGCTTCACAGGGCCGGGGGACACAGATACGCAGTATTTT. Protein sequence: CASSFTGPGDTDTQYF. The chain combines TRBV5-1 with TRBJ2-3; TRBD1 or TRBD2 may be the D gene (6 bases each). The V gene's germline CDR1 is SGHRS and CDR2 YFSETQ. The CDR3 covers 16 residues. V was shortened by 2 bases and J by 2 bases, with 15 bases between the two germline ends.

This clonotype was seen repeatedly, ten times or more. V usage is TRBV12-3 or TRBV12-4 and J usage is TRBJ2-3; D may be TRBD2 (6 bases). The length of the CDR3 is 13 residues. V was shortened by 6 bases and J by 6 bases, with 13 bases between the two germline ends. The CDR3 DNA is TGTGCCAGCAGAATGTCGGGGGTTGATACGCAGTATTTT. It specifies CASRMSGVDTQYF.